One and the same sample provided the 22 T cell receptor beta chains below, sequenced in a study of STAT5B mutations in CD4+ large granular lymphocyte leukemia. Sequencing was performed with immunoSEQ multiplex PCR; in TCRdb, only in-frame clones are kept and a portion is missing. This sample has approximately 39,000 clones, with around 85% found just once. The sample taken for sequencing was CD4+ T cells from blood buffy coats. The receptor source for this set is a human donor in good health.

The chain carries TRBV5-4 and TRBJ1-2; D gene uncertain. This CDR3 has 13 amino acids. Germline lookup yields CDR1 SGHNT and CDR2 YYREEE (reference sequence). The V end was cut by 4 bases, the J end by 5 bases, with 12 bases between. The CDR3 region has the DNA TGTGCCAGCAGCCTAGGCGTCGAGTATGGCTACACCTTC. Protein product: CASSLGVEYGYTF.

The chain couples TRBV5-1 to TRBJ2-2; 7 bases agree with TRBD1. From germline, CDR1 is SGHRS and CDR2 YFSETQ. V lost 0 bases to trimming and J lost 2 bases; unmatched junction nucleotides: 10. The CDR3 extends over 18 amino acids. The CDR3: CASSLVRQGVRNTGELFF. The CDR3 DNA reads TGCGCCAGCAGCTTGGTTCGGCAGGGGGTTAGAAACACCGGGGAGCTGTTTTTT.

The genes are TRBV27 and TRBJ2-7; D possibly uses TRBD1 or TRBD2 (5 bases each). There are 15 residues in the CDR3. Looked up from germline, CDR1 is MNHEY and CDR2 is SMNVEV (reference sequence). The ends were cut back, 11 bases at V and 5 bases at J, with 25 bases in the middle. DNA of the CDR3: TGTGCCTCCAAGCCCGGGGACCTCAGCTTCCACGAGCAGTACTTC. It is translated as CASKPGDLSFHEQYF.

DNA for the CDR3: TGTGCCAGTAGCCCACAGGGGGTTTACAATGAGCAGTTCTTC. It yields the protein CASSPQGVYNEQFF. The gene calls are TRBV19 and TRBJ2-1; TRBD1 matches at 8 bases. Germline lookup yields CDR1 LNHDA and CDR2 SQIVND (reference sequence). The CDR3 sequence is 14 residues long. Trimming cost V 6 bases and J 4 bases; bases outside gene matches: 5.

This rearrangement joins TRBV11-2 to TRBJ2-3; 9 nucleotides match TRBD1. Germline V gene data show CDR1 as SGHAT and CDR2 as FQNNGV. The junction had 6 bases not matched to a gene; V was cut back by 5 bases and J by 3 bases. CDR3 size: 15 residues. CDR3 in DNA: TGTGCCAGCAGCCAACAGGGGGCAGGGACAGATACGCAGTATTTT. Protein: CASSQQGAGTDTQYF.

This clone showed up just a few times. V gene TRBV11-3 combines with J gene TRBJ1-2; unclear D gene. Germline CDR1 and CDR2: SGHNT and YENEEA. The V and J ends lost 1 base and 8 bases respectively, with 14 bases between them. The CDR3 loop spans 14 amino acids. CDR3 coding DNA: TGTGCCAGCAGCTTAGGAGCCGAGCCTCAGGGCTACACCTTC. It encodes CASSLGAEPQGYTF.

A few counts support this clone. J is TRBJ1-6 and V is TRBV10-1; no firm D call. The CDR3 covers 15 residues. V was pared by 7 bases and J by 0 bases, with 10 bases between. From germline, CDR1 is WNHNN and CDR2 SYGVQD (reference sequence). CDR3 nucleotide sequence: TGCGCCAGCACAAGGACCTCCTCCTATAATTCACCCCTCCACTTT. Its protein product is CASTRTSSYNSPLHF.

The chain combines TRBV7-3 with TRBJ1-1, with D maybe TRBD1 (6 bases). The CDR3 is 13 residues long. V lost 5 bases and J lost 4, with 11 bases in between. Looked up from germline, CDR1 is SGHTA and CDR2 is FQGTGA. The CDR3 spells CASSATGSTEAFF. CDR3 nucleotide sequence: TGTGCCAGCAGCGCAACAGGGTCCACTGAAGCTTTCTTT.

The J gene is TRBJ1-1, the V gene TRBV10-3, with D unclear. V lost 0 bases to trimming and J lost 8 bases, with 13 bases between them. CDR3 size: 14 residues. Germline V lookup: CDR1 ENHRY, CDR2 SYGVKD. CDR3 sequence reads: CAISESWEGGEAFF. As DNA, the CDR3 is TGTGCCATCAGTGAGTCGTGGGAGGGAGGCGAAGCTTTCTTT.

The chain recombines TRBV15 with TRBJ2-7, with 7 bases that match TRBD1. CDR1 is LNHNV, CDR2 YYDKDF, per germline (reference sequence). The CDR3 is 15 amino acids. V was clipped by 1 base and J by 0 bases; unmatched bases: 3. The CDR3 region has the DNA TGTGCCACCAGCAGAGGGGACAGAAGCTCCTACGAGCAGTACTTC. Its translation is CATSRGDRSSYEQYF.

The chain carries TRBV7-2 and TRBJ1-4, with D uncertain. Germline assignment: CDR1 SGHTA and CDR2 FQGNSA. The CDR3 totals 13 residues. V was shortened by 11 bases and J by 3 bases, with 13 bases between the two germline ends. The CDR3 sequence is CAGSGGPNEKLFF. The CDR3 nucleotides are TGTGCCGGCTCGGGTGGACCTAATGAAAAACTGTTTTTT.

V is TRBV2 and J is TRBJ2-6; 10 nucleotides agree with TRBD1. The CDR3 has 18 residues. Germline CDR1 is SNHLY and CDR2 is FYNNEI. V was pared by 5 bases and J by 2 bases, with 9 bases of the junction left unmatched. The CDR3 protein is CASSRGQGGSTGANVLTF. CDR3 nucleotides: TGTGCCAGCAGTAGAGGACAGGGGGGCTCAACTGGGGCCAACGTCCTGACTTTC.

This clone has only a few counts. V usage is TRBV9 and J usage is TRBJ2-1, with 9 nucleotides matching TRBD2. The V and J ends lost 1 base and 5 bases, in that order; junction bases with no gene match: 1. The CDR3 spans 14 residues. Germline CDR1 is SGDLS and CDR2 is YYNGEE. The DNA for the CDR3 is TGTGCCAGCAGCGTAAGCGGGGGGAACAATGAGCAGTTCTTC. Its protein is CASSVSGGNNEQFF.

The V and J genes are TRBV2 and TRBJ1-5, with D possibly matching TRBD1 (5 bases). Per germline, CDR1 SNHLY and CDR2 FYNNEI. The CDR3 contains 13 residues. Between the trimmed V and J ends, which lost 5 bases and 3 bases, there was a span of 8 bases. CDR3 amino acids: CASSSGSNQPQHF. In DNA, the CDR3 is TGTGCCAGCAGTTCAGGGTCCAATCAGCCCCAGCATTTT.

The chain's CDR3 is CASAPDSYQETQYF. DNA for the CDR3: TGTGCCAGCGCGCCGGACAGTTACCAAGAGACCCAGTACTTC. The rearrangement links TRBV7-3 to TRBJ2-5; D is perhaps TRBD1 (6 bases). Germline CDR1 reads SGHTA; CDR2 reads FQGTGA. This CDR3 region has 14 residues. V was pared by 8 bases and J by 0 bases, with 13 bases between.

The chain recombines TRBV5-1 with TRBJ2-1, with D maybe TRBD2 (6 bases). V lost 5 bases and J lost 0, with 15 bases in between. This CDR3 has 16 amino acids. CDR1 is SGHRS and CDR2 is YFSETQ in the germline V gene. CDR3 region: CASRPGGASSYNEQFF. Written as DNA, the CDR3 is TGCGCCAGCAGGCCGGGCGGGGCGAGCTCCTACAATGAGCAGTTCTTC.

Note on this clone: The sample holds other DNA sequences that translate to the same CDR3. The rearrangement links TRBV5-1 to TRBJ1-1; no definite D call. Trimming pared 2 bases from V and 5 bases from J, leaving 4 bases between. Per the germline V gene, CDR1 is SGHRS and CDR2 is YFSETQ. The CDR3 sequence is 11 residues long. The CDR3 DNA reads TGCGCCAGCAGCTTAAATACTGAAGCTTTCTTT. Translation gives CASSLNTEAFF. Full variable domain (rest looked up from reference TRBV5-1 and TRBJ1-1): KAGVTQTPRYLIKTRGQQVTLSCSPISGHRSVSWYQQTPGQGLQFLFEYFSETQRNKGNFPGRFSGRQFSNSRSEMNVSTLELGDSALYLCASSLNTEAFFGQGTRLTVV.

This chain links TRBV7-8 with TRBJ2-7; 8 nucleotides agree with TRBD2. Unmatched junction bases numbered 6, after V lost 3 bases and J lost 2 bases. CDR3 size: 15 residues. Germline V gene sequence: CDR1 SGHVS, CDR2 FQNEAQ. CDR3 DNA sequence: TGTGCCAGCAGCTTCTCGGCGGGAGGCCCCTACGAGCAGTACTTC. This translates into CASSFSAGGPYEQYF.

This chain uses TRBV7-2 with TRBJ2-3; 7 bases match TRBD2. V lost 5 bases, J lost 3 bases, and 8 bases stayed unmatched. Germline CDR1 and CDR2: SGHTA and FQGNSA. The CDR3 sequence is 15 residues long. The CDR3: CASSLGLISTDTQYF. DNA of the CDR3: TGTGCCAGCAGCCTGGGACTAATCTCAACAGATACGCAGTATTTT. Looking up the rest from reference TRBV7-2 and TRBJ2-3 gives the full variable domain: GAGVSQSPSNKVTEKGKDVELRCDPISGHTALYWYRQSLGQGLEFLIYFQGNSAPDKSGLPSDRFSAERTGGSVSTLTIQRTQQEDSAVYLCASSLGLISTDTQYFGPGTRLTVL.

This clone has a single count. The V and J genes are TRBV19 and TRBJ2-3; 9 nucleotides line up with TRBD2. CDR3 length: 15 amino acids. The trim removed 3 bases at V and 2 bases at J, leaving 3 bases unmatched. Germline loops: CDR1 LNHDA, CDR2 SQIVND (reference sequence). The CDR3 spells CASSMTSGITDTQYF. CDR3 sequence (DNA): TGTGCCAGTAGTATGACTAGCGGAATCACAGATACGCAGTATTTT.

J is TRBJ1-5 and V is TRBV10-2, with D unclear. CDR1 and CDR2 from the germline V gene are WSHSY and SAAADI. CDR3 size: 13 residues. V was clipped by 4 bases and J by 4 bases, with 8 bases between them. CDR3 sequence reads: CASSVTLNQPQHF. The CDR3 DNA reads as TGCGCCAGCAGTGTTACGTTAAATCAGCCCCAGCATTTT.

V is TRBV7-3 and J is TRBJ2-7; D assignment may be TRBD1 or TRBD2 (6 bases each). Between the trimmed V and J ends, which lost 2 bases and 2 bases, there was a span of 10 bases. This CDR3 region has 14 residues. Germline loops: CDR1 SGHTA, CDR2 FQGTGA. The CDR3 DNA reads TGTGCCAGCAGCTTAGGGGGGCTAGCCTACGAGCAGTACTTC. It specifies CASSLGGLAYEQYF.